The next 22 T cell receptor beta chains were all read from a single sample in a study of cytomegalovirus exposure and HLA in healthy donors. The study ran its PCR with 60 Vbeta and 13 Jbeta primers. Some clones are missing from TCRdb's copy, which holds only in-frame ones; the method was immunoSEQ multiplex PCR. Of 65,000 to 95,000 clones listed, approximately 80% are singletons. The sample consisted of PBMCs. The origin of the receptors is a human donor in good health.

In its sample, this clone was seen many times. The chain combines TRBV6-6 with TRBJ2-7; TRBD1 matches 7 bases. This CDR3 is built from 12 residues. The V gene end was trimmed by 4 bases and the J gene end by 7 bases; junction bases not matched to a gene: 4. Germline V gives CDR1 MNHNY, CDR2 SVGAGI (reference sequence). The CDR3 spells CASSFLQGEQYF. Here the CDR3 DNA reads TGTGCCAGCAGTTTCCTACAGGGGGAGCAGTACTTC.

The chain employs TRBV7-9 and TRBJ1-1; TRBD1 matches at 8 bases. The CDR3 loop spans 14 amino acids. The V gene end was trimmed by 5 bases and the J gene end by 0 bases; junction bases not matched to a gene: 2. Germline CDR1 SEHNR, CDR2 FQNEAQ (reference sequence). The DNA for the CDR3 is TGTGCCAGCAGCCGGGACAGGCTGAACACTGAAGCTTTCTTT. Protein product: CASSRDRLNTEAFF.

The rearrangement joins TRBV4-2 to TRBJ2-2; 9 positions agree with TRBD1. The V and J ends lost 0 bases and 5 bases, in that order; junction bases with no gene match: 7. Germline loops: CDR1 LGHNA, CDR2 YNFKEQ. CDR3 length equals 17 residues. The chain's CDR3 is CASSQDHRGRGTGELFF. DNA of the CDR3: TGTGCCAGCAGCCAAGACCACAGGGGGCGAGGGACCGGGGAGCTGTTTTTT.

The genes are TRBV18 and TRBJ2-4; no clear D gene. The V gene lost 4 bases and the J gene lost 7 bases, with 11 bases spanning the gap. This CDR3 is 13 amino acids long. The germline V gene has CDR1 KGHSH and CDR2 LQKENI. The CDR3 DNA reads TGTGCCAGCTCACGAGACACTGGCAACATTCAGTACTTC. This encodes CASSRDTGNIQYF. The full variable domain, rest sourced from reference TRBV18 and TRBJ2-4, is NAGVMQNPRHLVRRRGQEARLRCSPMKGHSHVYWYRQLPEEGLKFMVYLQKENIIDESGMPKERFSAEFPKEGPSILRIQQVVRGDSAAYFCASSRDTGNIQYFGAGTRLSVL.

This clone showed up just a few times. The chain recombines TRBV15 with TRBJ2-1, with 7 bases lining up with TRBD1. Per the germline V gene, CDR1 is LNHNV and CDR2 is YYDKDF (reference sequence). This CDR3 region has 17 residues. After removal of 1 base from V and 2 bases from J, the junction contained 8 bases not matched to a gene. The CDR3 is CATSRVTGTVTYNEQFF. CDR3 DNA: TGTGCCACCAGCAGAGTCACCGGGACAGTTACCTACAATGAGCAGTTCTTC.

This chain connects TRBV7-9 to TRBJ2-7; 7 positions match TRBD2. Per the germline V gene, CDR1 is SEHNR and CDR2 is FQNEAQ (reference sequence). This CDR3 region has 14 residues. J gave up 3 bases and V 5 bases, and 7 bases lay outside the gene matches. For the CDR3, the DNA is TGTGCCAGCAGCCCCCCCGGGGGGAGCTACGAGCAGTACTTC. Protein sequence: CASSPPGGSYEQYF.

This clone was observed a single time. The CDR3 bases are TGTGCCAGCAGTAGGAGTCCGACTAGCTTCCCGAACGAGCAGTACTTC. Its protein is CASSRSPTSFPNEQYF. The chain uses TRBV6-6 and TRBJ2-7, with 7 bases that match TRBD2. CDR1 and CDR2 (germline): MNHNY, SVGAGI (reference sequence). CDR3 length: 16 amino acids. The V and J ends lost 5 bases and 5 bases, in that order; junction bases with no gene match: 15.

The V and J genes are TRBV13 and TRBJ2-1, with 11 bases matching TRBD2. Germline CDR1 is PRHDT and CDR2 is FYEKMQ (reference sequence). V was pared by 5 bases and J by 5 bases, with 8 bases of the junction left unmatched. The CDR3 runs 16 residues. This CDR3 is CASSLPSGGPNNEQFF. The CDR3 DNA reads as TGTGCCAGCAGCCTCCCTAGCGGGGGGCCCAACAATGAGCAGTTCTTC.

The gene calls are TRBV19 and TRBJ2-7; 8 bases line up with TRBD2. CDR3 length equals 17 residues. The V gene's germline CDR1 is LNHDA and CDR2 SQIVND (reference sequence). The junction had 9 bases not matched to a gene; V was cut back by 0 bases and J by 2 bases. The CDR3 spells CASSIDHIAGLTYEQYF. CDR3 in DNA: TGTGCCAGTAGTATAGATCACATAGCGGGGTTAACCTACGAGCAGTACTTC.

This sequence joins TRBV15 and TRBJ1-5; 8 bases align to TRBD1. V was clipped by 5 bases and J by 2 bases; unmatched bases: 8. The germline V gene encodes CDR1 LNHNV and CDR2 YYDKDF (reference sequence). The CDR3 sequence is 16 residues long. The CDR3, as DNA: TGTGCCACCAGCCGCCCGGCGACAGGGGGCAATCAGCCCCAGCATTTT. Translated: CATSRPATGGNQPQHF.

The chain carries TRBV7-9 and TRBJ2-7; unclear D gene. This CDR3 spans 11 amino acids. Germline lookup yields CDR1 SEHNR and CDR2 FQNEAQ (reference sequence). V was pared by 2 bases and J by 6 bases, with 5 bases between. CDR3 loop: CASSLHIEQYF. The CDR3 DNA reads TGTGCCAGCAGCTTACACATCGAGCAGTACTTC.

CDR3 sequence reads: CASEGQGDTNEKLFF. DNA for the CDR3: TGTGCCAGCGAAGGACAGGGGGACACTAATGAAAAACTGTTTTTT. This chain joins TRBV2 and TRBJ1-4; TRBD1 matches 10 bases. CDR1 is SNHLY, CDR2 FYNNEI, per germline. J gave up 2 bases and V 8 bases, and 5 bases lay outside the gene matches. This CDR3 contains 15 residues.

The rearrangement joins TRBV10-3 to TRBJ1-1; D is uncertain. The germline V gene encodes CDR1 ENHRY and CDR2 SYGVKD. The CDR3 extends over 13 amino acids. V was pared by 4 bases and J by 0 bases, with 6 bases between. In DNA form, the CDR3 reads TGTGCCATCAGTGGGCAGATGAACACTGAAGCTTTCTTT. Translated: CAISGQMNTEAFF.

The chain is built from TRBV7-9 and TRBJ1-1; 7 nucleotides align to TRBD1. There are 13 residues in the CDR3. The V gene end was trimmed by 5 bases and the J gene end by 7 bases; junction bases not matched to a gene: 7. The germline V gene encodes CDR1 SEHNR and CDR2 FQNEAQ (reference sequence). CDR3 region: CASSRTGVSEAFF. CDR3 in DNA: TGTGCCAGCAGCCGTACAGGGGTTAGTGAAGCTTTCTTT.

This chain uses TRBV10-3 with TRBJ1-5; no reliable D call. The CDR3 consists of 14 residues. Trimming left V 7 bases short and J 0 bases short, with 10 bases between. Germline V gene lookup returns CDR1 ENHRY and CDR2 SYGVKD. CDR3 region: CAIITQFSNQPQHF. CDR3 coding DNA: TGTGCCATCATCACACAGTTTAGCAATCAGCCCCAGCATTTT.

The count of this clone is one. The gene calls are TRBV6-6 and TRBJ2-7, with 7 bases lining up with TRBD1. The CDR3 consists of 13 residues. CDR1 and CDR2 (germline): MNHNY, SVGAGI (reference sequence). The V and J ends lost 6 bases and 1 base, in that order; junction bases with no gene match: 3. In DNA form, the CDR3 reads TGTGCCAGCAGAAACAGGGGATCCTACGAGCAGTACTTC. Translated: CASRNRGSYEQYF.

The V call is TRBV10-2, the J call TRBJ2-5; 14 bases line up with TRBD2. The CDR3 consists of 15 residues. CDR1 and CDR2 (germline): WSHSY, SAAADI. V lost 7 bases to trimming and J lost 4 bases; unmatched junction nucleotides: 5. CDR3 region: CASTRLAGGRETQYF. Here the CDR3 DNA reads TGCGCCAGCACCAGACTAGCGGGGGGGCGAGAGACCCAGTACTTC.

The gene calls are TRBV10-3 and TRBJ2-3; D may be TRBD1 (5 bases). This CDR3 has 14 residues. Germline values: CDR1 ENHRY, CDR2 SYGVKD. V was pared by 2 bases and J by 2 bases, with 8 bases between. The CDR3 loop reads CAISEEDNTDTQYF. CDR3 coding DNA: TGTGCCATCAGTGAGGAGGACAACACAGATACGCAGTATTTT.

The chain has TRBV12-2 and TRBJ1-5; TRBD1 is taken as the D call from the table, unchecked against the DNA. TRBV12-2 is described as a pseudogene. This CDR3 contains 17 residues. As DNA, the CDR3 is TGTGCAAGTCGCTCCCGGGACAGGGGCAGGAGGAATCAGCCCCAGCATTTT. As protein: CASRSRDRGRRNQPQHF.

This clone occurred once. This chain joins TRBV18 and TRBJ2-1; D gene ambiguous. This CDR3 comprises 15 residues. With 6 bases removed from V and 5 bases from J, the gap between germline ends came to 17 bases. The germline V gene encodes CDR1 KGHSH and CDR2 LQKENI. The CDR3 sequence is CASSHTTYSHNEQFF. In DNA, the CDR3 is TGTGCCAGCTCCCACACTACTTATTCACACAATGAGCAGTTCTTC.

This clone appeared a single time. V is TRBV7-2 and J is TRBJ2-5, with D hard to call. The ends were cut back, 1 base at V and 7 bases at J, with 10 bases in the middle. CDR3 length equals 13 residues. Germline V gene lookup returns CDR1 SGHTA and CDR2 FQGNSA. The CDR3: CASSLGLTGTQYF. The CDR3 bases are TGTGCCAGCAGCTTAGGACTGACCGGGACCCAGTACTTC.

The genes are TRBV6-1 and TRBJ2-7; the D gene is possibly TRBD1 (6 bases). Per germline, CDR1 MNHNS and CDR2 SASEGT. The CDR3 consists of 18 residues. V lost 3 bases and J lost 6, with 27 bases in between. CDR3 sequence: CASSETGFGRGLLGEQYF. DNA for the CDR3: TGTGCCAGCAGTGAGACTGGGTTCGGCAGGGGCCTGCTCGGCGAGCAGTACTTC.